These 20 T cell receptor beta chains were all obtained from the same sample, sequenced in a study of T-cell memory formation after mild COVID-19. TCRdb reprocessed the 5' RACE reads with MiXCR, giving one entry per CDR3 protein. This sample carries some 330,000 distinct CDR3 sequences, around 21% of them seen once, and the ten largest clones take about an eighth. The sequenced sample was PBMCs or a T cell subset sorted from them (not recorded which). These TCRs come from an adult woman who had mild COVID-19 (a few samples of this study predate the infection). Cell type and time point are not known.

This clonotype occurred once. This chain links TRBV19 with TRBJ1-1; no firm D call. The CDR3 has 13 amino acids. From germline, CDR1 is LNHDA and CDR2 SQIVND (reference sequence). V was trimmed by 1 base and J by 5 bases, leaving 8 bases between them. CDR3 DNA sequence: TGTGCCAGTAGTATAGGGGCGGGGACTGAAGCTTTCTTT. It encodes CASSIGAGTEAFF.

By its share, this clonotype is medium-sized. V is TRBV7-9 and J is TRBJ1-2; possible D gene TRBD1, 6 bases. V was shortened by 5 bases and J by 8 bases, with 15 bases between the two germline ends. The CDR3 length is 13 residues. Germline V lookup: CDR1 SEHNR, CDR2 FQNEAQ (reference sequence). The CDR3 bases are TGTGCCAGCAGCGACCGGACAGTGTGGGGCTACACCTTC. It specifies CASSDRTVWGYTF. The full variable domain, rest sourced from reference TRBV7-9 and TRBJ1-2, is DTGVSQNPRHKITKRGQNVTFRCDPISEHNRLYWYRQTLGQGPEFLTYFQNEAQLEKSRLLSDRFSAERPKGSFSTLEIQRTEQGDSAMYLCASSDRTVWGYTFGSGTRLTVV.

This clonotype occurred a few times. The chain recombines TRBV12-3 or TRBV12-4 with TRBJ1-2, with 7 bases that match TRBD1. The junction had 5 bases not matched to a gene; V was cut back by 3 bases and J by 4 bases. The CDR3 consists of 14 residues. The CDR3 bases are TGTGCCAGCAGTTTGGTACCAGGGGGCTATGGCTACACCTTC. Protein product: CASSLVPGGYGYTF.

This clonotype occurred a few times. The chain employs TRBV7-6 and TRBJ2-7; D is possibly TRBD1 (6 bases). The CDR3 covers 14 residues. V lost 4 bases to trimming and J lost 5 bases, with 15 bases between them. Per germline, CDR1 SGHVS and CDR2 FNYEAQ. CDR3 DNA: TGTGCCAGCAGCTATCCCCGGCCAGGGGACGAGCAGTACTTC. Amino acids: CASSYPRPGDEQYF.

This clonotype was detected many times. This chain uses TRBV29-1 with TRBJ2-5; either TRBD1 or TRBD2 may supply D (5 bases each). The V and J ends lost 0 bases and 0 bases respectively, with 8 bases between them. The CDR3 is 14 residues long. CDR1 is SQVTM, CDR2 ANQGSEA, per germline. CDR3 sequence: CSVEDWGYQETQYF. CDR3 nucleotide sequence: TGCAGCGTTGAAGATTGGGGGTACCAAGAGACCCAGTACTTC.

This clonotype has more than one count but fewer than ten. The rearrangement links TRBV5-1 to TRBJ2-1, with a tentative D call TRBD2 (7 bases). The V gene's germline CDR1 is SGHRS and CDR2 YFSETQ. V was shortened by 1 base and J by 0 bases, with 14 bases between the two germline ends. The CDR3 totals 17 residues. CDR3 amino acids: CASSLWAGASSYNEQFF. In DNA form, the CDR3 reads TGCGCCAGCAGCTTGTGGGCGGGGGCGAGCTCCTACAATGAGCAGTTCTTC.

The table lists this clonotype with a few counts. The chain carries TRBV14 and TRBJ2-7; 8 nucleotides align to TRBD1. The ends lost 4 bases at V and 7 bases at J; junction bases unmatched: 9. Germline CDR1 and CDR2: SGHDN and FVKESK. The CDR3 consists of 14 residues. The CDR3 DNA reads as TGTGCCAGCAGCCCCGGACAGGGTGTACAGGAGCAGTACTTC. Translation: CASSPGQGVQEQYF.

V usage is TRBV9 and J usage is TRBJ2-5, with D possibly being TRBD2 (6 bases). The CDR3 totals 12 residues. With 4 bases removed from V and 8 bases from J, the gap between germline ends came to 12 bases. Germline CDR1 and CDR2: SGDLS and YYNGEE. This chain's CDR3 is CASSPTGRTQYF. The DNA for the CDR3 is TGTGCCAGCAGCCCCACCGGGAGAACCCAGTACTTC.

This chain uses TRBV15 with TRBJ1-1, with unresolved D. The ends were cut back, 0 bases at V and 1 base at J, with 3 bases in the middle. The germline V gene encodes CDR1 LNHNV and CDR2 YYDKDF (reference sequence). CDR3 length: 13 residues. CDR3 sequence: CATSRDKNTEAFF. In nucleotides, the CDR3 is TGTGCCACCAGCAGAGATAAGAACACTGAAGCTTTCTTT.

This clonotype was seen more than once but under ten times. The chain uses TRBV29-1 and TRBJ2-5; maybe TRBD1 (6 bases). The CDR3 spans 14 residues. CDR1 and CDR2 from the germline V gene are SQVTM and ANQGSEA. Between the trimmed V and J ends, which lost 7 bases and 6 bases, there was a span of 21 bases. CDR3 nucleotides: TGCAGCGCGTGGGGGCAATCTGAGAGAAAGACCCAGTACTTC. Translated, it gives CSAWGQSERKTQYF.

The chain is built from TRBV7-9 and TRBJ2-5; no reliable D call. Germline CDR1 reads SEHNR; CDR2 reads FQNEAQ (reference sequence). The CDR3 is 14 amino acids. Trimming took 2 bases from V and 2 from J, leaving 9 bases between them. The CDR3: CASSLYRSQETQYF. CDR3 nucleotides: TGTGCCAGCAGCTTATACCGGTCTCAAGAGACCCAGTACTTC. Looking up the rest from reference TRBV7-9 and TRBJ2-5 gives the full variable domain: DTGVSQNPRHKITKRGQNVTFRCDPISEHNRLYWYRQTLGQGPEFLTYFQNEAQLEKSRLLSDRFSAERPKGSFSTLEIQRTEQGDSAMYLCASSLYRSQETQYFGPGTRLLVL.

This clonotype turned up a few times. The V call is TRBV12-3 or TRBV12-4, the J call TRBJ1-2; 7 positions agree with TRBD1. Unmatched junction bases numbered 7, after V lost 5 bases and J lost 1 base. This CDR3 contains 15 residues. CDR3 region: CASSQRTGHNYGYTF. Here the CDR3 DNA reads TGTGCCAGCAGTCAGAGGACAGGACATAACTATGGCTACACCTTC.

This chain's CDR3 is CSASGLLNTGELFF. The DNA for the CDR3 is TGCAGTGCTTCAGGGCTACTCAACACCGGGGAGCTGTTTTTT. The chain joins TRBV20-1 to TRBJ2-2; tentatively, D is TRBD1 (5 bases). The germline gives CDR1 DFQATT, CDR2 SNEGSKA (reference sequence). The CDR3 runs to 14 residues. V gave up 5 bases and J gave up 2 bases, with 12 bases separating them.

This clonotype was found a few times. The chain links TRBV29-1 to TRBJ1-2; no definite D call. Trimming took off 3 bases at V and 0 bases at J, with 8 bases between the two ends. The CDR3 has 13 amino acids. CDR1 SQVTM and CDR2 ANQGSEA come from the germline V gene. The CDR3 DNA reads as TGCAGCGTTGAGAACAGAGCTAACTATGGCTACACCTTC. It codes for CSVENRANYGYTF.

This clonotype was counted between two and nine times. CDR3 DNA sequence: TGTGCCAGCAATCAGGGGCCGAACACCGGGGAGCTGTTTTTT. Protein product: CASNQGPNTGELFF. The chain couples TRBV6-6 to TRBJ2-2; tentative D call: TRBD1 (6 bases). Germline CDR1 MNHNY, CDR2 SVGAGI (reference sequence). The germline V and J ends were trimmed by 7 bases and 0 bases, with 9 bases remaining between them. The CDR3 consists of 14 residues.

This clonotype showed up many times. The V gene is TRBV5-5, the J gene TRBJ2-7, with D perhaps TRBD2 (7 bases). Per the germline V gene, CDR1 is SGHKS and CDR2 is YYEKEE (reference sequence). V lost 0 bases, J lost 2 bases, and 12 bases lay in between. CDR3 length: 15 residues. This chain's CDR3 is CASSLAGGRAYEQYF. For the CDR3, the DNA is TGTGCCAGCAGCTTGGCCGGGGGGCGAGCCTACGAGCAGTACTTC. Using reference TRBV5-5 and TRBJ2-7 for the parts outside the CDR3, the full variable domain is DAGVTQSPTHLIKTRGQQVTLRCSPISGHKSVSWYQQVLGQGPQFIFQYYEKEERGRGNFPDRFSARQFPNYSSELNVNALLLGDSALYLCASSLAGGRAYEQYFGPGTRLTVT.

This clonotype occurred a few times. This chain's CDR3 is CASGADTQYF. Here the CDR3 DNA reads TGTGCCAGCGGGGCAGATACGCAGTATTTT. The rearrangement joins TRBV5-4 to TRBJ2-3; no clear D. Between the trimmed V and J ends, which lost 7 bases and 4 bases, there was a span of 4 bases. There are 10 residues in the CDR3. The germline V gene encodes CDR1 SGHNT and CDR2 YYREEE (reference sequence).

This clonotype was recorded many times. The chain couples TRBV5-1 to TRBJ2-6, with D perhaps matching TRBD2 (5 bases). Trimming took off 1 base at V and 2 bases at J, with 10 bases between the two ends. The CDR3 runs to 16 residues. From germline, CDR1 is SGHRS and CDR2 YFSETQ. In DNA, the CDR3 is TGCGCCAGCAGCTTGTCACCGGGGACTGGGGCCAACGTCCTGACTTTC. Protein: CASSLSPGTGANVLTF. Full variable domain (outside the CDR3, taken from reference TRBV5-1 and TRBJ2-6): KAGVTQTPRYLIKTRGQQVTLSCSPISGHRSVSWYQQTPGQGLQFLFEYFSETQRNKGNFPGRFSGRQFSNSRSEMNVSTLELGDSALYLCASSLSPGTGANVLTFGAGSRLTVL.

This clonotype was counted between two and nine times. The chain carries TRBV11-2 and TRBJ1-3, with unresolved D. CDR1 and CDR2 from the germline V gene are SGHAT and FQNNGV. This CDR3 is built from 13 residues. The V gene lost 0 bases and the J gene lost 4 bases, with 4 bases spanning the gap. The CDR3 loop is CASSLESGNTIYF. The CDR3 DNA follows: TGTGCCAGCAGCTTAGAGTCCGGAAACACCATATATTTT.

The CDR3 DNA follows: TGTGCCAGCAGCAACCGGGACAAGTTCAATCAGCCCCAGCATTTT. Its translation: CASSNRDKFNQPQHF. This sequence joins TRBV21-1 and TRBJ1-5; the listed D gene, TRBD1, was not tested against the DNA. TRBV21-1 is shown as a pseudogene. The CDR3 extends over 15 amino acids.